The T cell receptor beta chain under discussion was sequenced for a study of T cells in Graves' hyperthyroidism and ophthalmopathy. Researchers barred patients who had uncontrolled infection, other autoimmune disease, pregnancy or lactation. Blood was obtained at the first hyperthyroidism diagnosis, which preceded any ophthalmopathy symptoms. The CDR3 has 15 residues. Germline CDR1 SGHAT, CDR2 FQDESV (reference sequence). The ends lost 3 bases at V and 8 bases at J; junction bases unmatched: 6. RNA transcripts yielded amplified TCR beta CDR3 regions. The TCR CDR3 first-round RT-PCR relied on the HTBI primer set. MiXCR, applied by TCRdb to the multiplex PCR reads, yields one record per CDR3 protein. The table has 150,000 to 200,000 distinct CDR3 sequences, about 9.4% seen once. This clonotype was seen repeatedly, ten times or more.

Sequenced input: blood. The TCR originated in a woman aged 18-30 years with Graves' hyperthyroidism that later progressed to Graves' ophthalmopathy. The chain is built from TRBV11-1 and TRBJ1-4; the match to TRBD1 covers 10 bases. In DNA, the CDR3 is TGTGCCAGCAGCTTTTCCGGGACAGGGGACGAAAAACTGTTTTTT. Translating gives CASSFSGTGDEKLFF.